This T cell receptor (beta chain) is drawn from a study of molecular identifiers for immune sequencing clone quantification. Sorting recovered naive CD8 T cells on a CD8+CD4-CCR7+CD45RA+ profile. Trimming took 2 bases from V and 0 from J, leaving 15 bases between them. CDR3 length equals 17 residues. The germline gives CDR1 SGHDN, CDR2 FVKESK. The sample holds many counts of this clonotype. TCRdb processed the PCR reads anew with MiXCR; each CDR3 protein has one entry. In the table there are 85,000 to 90,000 distinct CDR3 sequences, 25% of which are singletons. Specimen: naive CD8+ T cells from blood, with Jurkat cell RNA spiked in. Subset here: FACS-sorted CD8+CD4-CCR7+CD45RA+ naive T cells. This TCR was recovered from a human donor in good health. Some libraries in this study had Jurkat cell RNA spiked in. The chain couples TRBV14 to TRBJ2-3, with D possibly TRBD2 on 5 matching bases. The CDR3 DNA is TGTGCCAGCAGCCAACGCCGAGAGAGGGCTAGCACAGATACGCAGTATTTT. Translating gives CASSQRRERASTDTQYF.